This TCR beta chain was recovered during a study of lymphopenia after photon versus proton radiotherapy. Libraries were prepared by immunoSEQ multiplex PCR; TCRdb keeps only in-frame clonotypes and omits some of them. The repertoire holds approximately 150,000 clones, with approximately 86% as singletons. Per the germline V gene, CDR1 is MDHEN and CDR2 is SYDVKM. The CDR3 sequence is 15 residues long. The V end lost 3 bases, the J end lost 11 bases, and 19 bases lay between the germline ends. Source: peripheral blood, taken from a patient treated with photon-based radiotherapy. This clonotype was obtained from a man aged 50 or older with gastric cancer. The chain recombines TRBV28 with TRBJ1-4; a possible D gene is TRBD1 (5 bases). The CDR3 nucleotides read TGTGCCAGCAGTTTCGGGGGGGGTACGAGGCGGAAACTGTTTTTT. Translated: CASSFGGGTRRKLFF.